This TCR beta chain derives from a study of PD-1 blockade in classical Hodgkin lymphoma. Germline V gene sequence: CDR1 LNHDA, CDR2 SQIVND (reference sequence). The CDR3 contains 15 residues. The V gene end was trimmed by 2 bases and the J gene end by 10 bases; junction bases not matched to a gene: 8. Time point specified: newly diagnosed, previously untreated cHL patient sample. Acting as the comparison were PBMCs from newly diagnosed, untreated classical Hodgkin lymphoma. Here immunoSEQ multiplex PCR was the method, and the copy in TCRdb shows in-frame clones only, minus some. The data show fewer than 40,000 clones, 85% to 95% seen once. Whole-study findings and limits: Whatever underlies the repertoire differences (possibly disease activity or prior therapy) remains undefined. Newly diagnosed patients were reported to exhibit reduced baseline TCR diversity relative to healthy donors.

For this clone: Its cognate antigen is unknown.

The specimen was peripheral blood mononuclear cells (PBMCs). This chain links TRBV19 with TRBJ1-6; 7 nucleotides line up with TRBD1. The TCR originated in a human donor with classical Hodgkin lymphoma. CDR3 nucleotide sequence: TGTGCCAGTAGTATAAGGCGGACAGGAGGATCACCCCTCCACTTT. Its protein is CASSIRRTGGSPLHF. Based on the CDR3 plus reference TRBV19 and TRBJ1-6, the full variable domain is DGGITQSPKYLFRKEGQNVTLSCEQNLNHDAMYWYRQDPGQGLRLIYYSQIVNDFQKGDIAEGYSVSREKKESFPLTVTSAQKNPTAFYLCASSIRRTGGSPLHFGNGTRLTVT.